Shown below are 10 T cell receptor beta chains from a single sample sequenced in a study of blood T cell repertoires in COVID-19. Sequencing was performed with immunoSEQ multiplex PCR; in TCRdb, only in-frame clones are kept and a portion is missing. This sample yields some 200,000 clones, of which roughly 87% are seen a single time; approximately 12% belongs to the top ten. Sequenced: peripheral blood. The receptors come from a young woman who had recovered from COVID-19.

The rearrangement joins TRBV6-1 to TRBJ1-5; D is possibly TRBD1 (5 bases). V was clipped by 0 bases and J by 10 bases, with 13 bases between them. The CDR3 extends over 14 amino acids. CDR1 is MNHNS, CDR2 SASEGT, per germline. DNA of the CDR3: TGTGCCAGCAGTGAAGCAGACGGGGGTCGACCCCAGCATTTT. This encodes CASSEADGGRPQHF.

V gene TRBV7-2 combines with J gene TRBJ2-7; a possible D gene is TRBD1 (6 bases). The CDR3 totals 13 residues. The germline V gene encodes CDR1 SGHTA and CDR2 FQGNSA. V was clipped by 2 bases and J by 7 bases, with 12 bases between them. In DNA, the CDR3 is TGTGCCAGCAGCTTACCCTCCCAGGGGGAGCAGTACTTC. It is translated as CASSLPSQGEQYF.

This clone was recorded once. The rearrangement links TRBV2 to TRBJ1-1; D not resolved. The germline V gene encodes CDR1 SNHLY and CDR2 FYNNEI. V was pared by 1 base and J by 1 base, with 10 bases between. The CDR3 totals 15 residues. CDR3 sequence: CASSEVGLTNTEAFF. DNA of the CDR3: TGTGCCAGCAGTGAAGTGGGCCTCACGAACACTGAAGCTTTCTTT.

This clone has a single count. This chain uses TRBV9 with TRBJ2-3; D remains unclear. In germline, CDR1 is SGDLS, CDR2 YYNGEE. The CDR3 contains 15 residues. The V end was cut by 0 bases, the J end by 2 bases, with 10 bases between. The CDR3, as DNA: TGTGCCAGCAGCGTAGGTCTGTTATACACAGATACGCAGTATTTT. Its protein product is CASSVGLLYTDTQYF.

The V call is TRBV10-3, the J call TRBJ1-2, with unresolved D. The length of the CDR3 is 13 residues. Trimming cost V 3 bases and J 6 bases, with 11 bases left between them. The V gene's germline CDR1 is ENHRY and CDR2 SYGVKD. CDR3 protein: CAISDFDGDGYTF. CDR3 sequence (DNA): TGTGCCATCAGTGATTTCGACGGAGATGGCTACACCTTC.

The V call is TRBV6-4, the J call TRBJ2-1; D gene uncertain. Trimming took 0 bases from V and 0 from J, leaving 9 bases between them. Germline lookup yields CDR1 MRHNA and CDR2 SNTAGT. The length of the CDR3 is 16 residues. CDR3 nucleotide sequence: TGTGCCAGCAGTGACTCCCCCCTTAGCTCCTACAATGAGCAGTTCTTC. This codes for CASSDSPLSSYNEQFF.

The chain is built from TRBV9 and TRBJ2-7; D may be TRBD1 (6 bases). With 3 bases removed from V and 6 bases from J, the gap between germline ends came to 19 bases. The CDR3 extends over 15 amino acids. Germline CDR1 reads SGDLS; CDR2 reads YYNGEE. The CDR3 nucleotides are TGTGCCAGCAGCGGGTCCGGGCAGGGGATAGGCGAGCAGTACTTC. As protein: CASSGSGQGIGEQYF. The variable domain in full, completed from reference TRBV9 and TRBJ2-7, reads DSGVTQTPKHLITATGQRVTLRCSPRSGDLSVYWYQQSLDQGLQFLIQYYNGEERAKGNILERFSAQQFPDLHSELNLSSLELGDSALYFCASSGSGQGIGEQYFGPGTRLTVT.

The CDR3 DNA is TGTGCCAGCAGCCATGGGGGGGAATGGGAGCAGTTCTTC. Residues: CASSHGGEWEQFF. The chain links TRBV13 to TRBJ2-1; TRBD2 agrees at 7 bases. J was trimmed by 10 bases and V by 5 bases; bases with no gene match: 8. The CDR3 has 13 amino acids. Germline CDR1 reads PRHDT; CDR2 reads FYEKMQ (reference sequence).

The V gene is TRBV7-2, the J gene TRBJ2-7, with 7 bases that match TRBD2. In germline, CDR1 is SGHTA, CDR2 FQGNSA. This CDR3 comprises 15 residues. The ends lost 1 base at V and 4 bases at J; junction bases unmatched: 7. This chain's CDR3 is CASSLVGLQVYEQYF. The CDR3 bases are TGTGCCAGCAGCTTAGTGGGACTACAGGTTTACGAGCAGTACTTC.

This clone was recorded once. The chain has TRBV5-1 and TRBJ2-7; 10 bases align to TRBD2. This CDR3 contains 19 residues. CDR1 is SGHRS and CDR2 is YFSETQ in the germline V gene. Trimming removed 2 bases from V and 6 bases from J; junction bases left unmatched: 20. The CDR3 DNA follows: TGCGCCAGCAGCTTCATCCCCACCGCTAGCGGGAGTGGGGCTGGCGAGCAGTACTTC. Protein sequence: CASSFIPTASGSGAGEQYF.